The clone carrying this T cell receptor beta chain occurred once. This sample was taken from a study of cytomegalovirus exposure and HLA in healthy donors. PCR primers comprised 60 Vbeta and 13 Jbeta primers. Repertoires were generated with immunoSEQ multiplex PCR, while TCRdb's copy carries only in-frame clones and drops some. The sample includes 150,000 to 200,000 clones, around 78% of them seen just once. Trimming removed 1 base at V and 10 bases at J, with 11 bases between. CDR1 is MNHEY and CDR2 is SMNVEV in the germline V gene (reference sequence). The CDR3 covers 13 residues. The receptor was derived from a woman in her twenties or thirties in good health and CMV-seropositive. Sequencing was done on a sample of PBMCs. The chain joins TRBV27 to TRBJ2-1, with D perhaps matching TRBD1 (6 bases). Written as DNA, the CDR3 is TGTGCCAGCAGTTTATTAGGGACATACGAGCAGTTCTTC. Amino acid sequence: CASSLLGTYEQFF.